This record looks at one TCR beta chain sequence and its context. The authors' processing: Amplification of reference gene primers provided the estimated nucleated cell counts. Profiling relied on immunoSEQ multiplex PCR, and the TCRdb table lists in-frame clones only, not all of them. V and J calls and clone size come straight from that table; D and trimming were deduced from the DNA. The sample carries 300,000 to 500,000 clones, 88% recorded once. This sample was taken from a study of blood T cell repertoires in COVID-19. Study-level background: The study drew acute and convalescent COVID-19 samples from the United States, Italy and Spain.

Those enrolled, adults aged roughly 18 to 100 years, came from fewer than 25 US areas. Participants' reported clinical history set cohort assignment. Germline trimming cut 1 base from V and 4 bases from J; bases unmatched to any gene: 7. CDR3 length equals 17 residues. Germline lookup yields CDR1 MGHRA and CDR2 YSYEKL. This clonotype was obtained from a woman aged 25 to 45 with acute COVID-19. V and J are TRBV4-1 and TRBJ2-6; 7 bases line up with TRBD1. Sequenced material: PBMCs or T cells enriched from blood (not recorded which). The CDR3 protein is CASSQGQGFTGANVLTF. DNA for the CDR3: TGCGCCAGCAGCCAAGGACAGGGATTCACAGGGGCCAACGTCCTGACTTTC.